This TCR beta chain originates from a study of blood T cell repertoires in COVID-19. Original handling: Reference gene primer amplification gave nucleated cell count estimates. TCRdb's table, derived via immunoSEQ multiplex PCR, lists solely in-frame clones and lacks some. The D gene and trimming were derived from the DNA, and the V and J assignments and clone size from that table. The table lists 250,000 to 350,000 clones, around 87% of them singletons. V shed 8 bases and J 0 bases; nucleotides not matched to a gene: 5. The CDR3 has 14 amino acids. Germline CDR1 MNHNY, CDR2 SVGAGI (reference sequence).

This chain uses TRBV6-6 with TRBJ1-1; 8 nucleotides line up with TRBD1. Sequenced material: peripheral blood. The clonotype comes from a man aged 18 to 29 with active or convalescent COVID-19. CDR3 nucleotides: TGTGCCAGCGACGACAGGGGTTTGAACACTGAAGCTTTCTTT. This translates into CASDDRGLNTEAFF.